The present entry profiles one TCR beta chain with its context. These data are taken from a study of control samples from healthy donors and cancer patients. Here immunoSEQ multiplex PCR was the method, and the copy in TCRdb shows in-frame clones only, minus some. The data hold under 80,000 clones, with 93% observed a single time. Trimming pared 7 bases from V and 0 bases from J, leaving 12 bases between. Per germline, CDR1 MNHEY and CDR2 SMNVEV (reference sequence). CDR3 length: 14 residues. V and J are TRBV27 and TRBJ1-2; D is unresolved. The sequence derives from a woman between 35 and 50 years old with lung cancer. The sample was PBMCs. CDR3 nucleotides: TGTGCCAGCACCGGACGGTCGGCTAACTATGGCTACACCTTC. It yields the protein CASTGRSANYGYTF.